This entry describes one TCR beta chain. Its antigen is currently unknown. This entry is derived from a study of vaccination and CD4 T cells after COVID-19. About the study: Every culture used as a control got a CEFX pool, an HIV-1 Nef pool, or no peptide.

Treatment indicated: approximately 9-day PBMC culture with coronavirus spike peptide pools or control peptides (ViraFEST assay). The ViraFEST method relied on peptide pools to expand antigen-specific T cells, followed by TCR sequencing. Study conclusions and caveats: Researchers report that a median about 89% of reactive clones in convalescent patients surfaced only post-vaccination.

The Oncomine TCR Beta short-read assay sequenced DNA from cultured CD4+ T cells. The authors extracted genomic DNA from cultured CD4+ T cells. One entry per CDR3 protein, called by TCRdb with MiXCR from the PCR reads. This table has about 23,000 distinct CDR3 sequences, approximately 48% appearing once. The sequenced sample was CD4+ T cells from blood, cultured in vitro, obtained before SARS-CoV-2 vaccination. This receptor was identified in a human donor who received a COVID-19 vaccine.

The CDR3 sequence: CASSSALTDTQYF. CDR3 bases: TGCGCCAGCAGCTCGGCCCTCACAGATACGCAGTATTTT. This chain joins TRBV5-1 and TRBJ2-3; no clear D gene. Germline V gene sequence: CDR1 SGHRS, CDR2 YFSETQ. Trimming cost V 3 bases and J 2 bases, with 7 bases left between them. The CDR3 runs to 13 residues.